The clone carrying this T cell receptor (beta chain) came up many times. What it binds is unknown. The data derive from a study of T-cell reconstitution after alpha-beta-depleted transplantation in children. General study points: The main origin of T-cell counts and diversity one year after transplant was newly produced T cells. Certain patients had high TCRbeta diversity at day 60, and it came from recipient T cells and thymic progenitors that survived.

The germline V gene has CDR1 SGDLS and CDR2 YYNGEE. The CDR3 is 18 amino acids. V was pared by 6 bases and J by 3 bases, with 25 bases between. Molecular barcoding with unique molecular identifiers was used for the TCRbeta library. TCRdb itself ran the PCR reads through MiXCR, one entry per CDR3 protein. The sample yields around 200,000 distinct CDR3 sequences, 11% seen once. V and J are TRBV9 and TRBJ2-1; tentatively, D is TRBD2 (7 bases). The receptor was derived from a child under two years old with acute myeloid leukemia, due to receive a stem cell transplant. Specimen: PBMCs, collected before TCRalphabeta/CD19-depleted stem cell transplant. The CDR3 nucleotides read TGTGCCAGCACCCCGGGGGGCGTCGGGCCTCACTACTACAATGAGCAGTTCTTC. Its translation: CASTPGGVGPHYYNEQFF.